A selection of T cell receptor beta chains follows, all from one sample in a study of T cell responses to AZD1222 COVID-19 vaccine. Profiling relied on immunoSEQ multiplex PCR, and the TCRdb table lists in-frame clones only, not all of them. The profile shows 150,000 to 180,000 clones, roughly nine tenths of them singletons. The sample was peripheral blood, taken on day 0 of AZD1222 vaccination. These receptors were obtained from an adult in good health. Each CDR3 is given with its conserved first and last residue. The D gene is left open where the match is weak. Expanded clones get a size class; other rows say once, few or many, or leave the size out.

>TRBV2|NA|few|TRBJ1-2
CASSTTGGATGYTF
TGTGCCAGCAGCACGACGGGGGGGGCGACTGGCTACACCTTC
>TRBV19|TRBD1|NA|TRBJ1-6
CASQGVRASSYNSPLHF
TGTGCCAGCCAGGGGGTCCGGGCGAGCTCCTATAATTCACCCCTCCACTTT
>TRBV14|TRBD2|NA|TRBJ2-7
CASSNSGGLTYEQYF
TGTGCCAGCAGCAACAGCGGGGGTCTTACCTACGAGCAGTACTTC
>TRBV6-6|NA|NA|TRBJ1-3
CASSYFTGNTIYF
TGTGCCAGCAGTTACTTTACGGGAAACACCATATATTTT
>TRBV10-2|NA|once|TRBJ2-2
CASSEWRQYTGELFF
TGCGCCAGCAGTGAGTGGCGACAGTACACCGGGGAGCTGTTTTTT
>TRBV6-2/TRBV6-3|NA|once|TRBJ1-5
CASSYSADGYQPQHF
TGTGCCAGCAGTTATTCAGCAGACGGGTATCAGCCCCAGCATTTT
>TRBV28|NA|few|TRBJ1-2
CASRTPQGADYGYTF
TGTGCCAGCAGAACCCCACAGGGTGCAGACTATGGCTACACCTTC
>TRBV24-1|TRBD1|once|TRBJ1-1
CATSDSPGGSNTEAFF
TGTGCCACCAGTGATTCACCAGGGGGGTCAAACACTGAAGCTTTCTTT
>TRBV6-2/TRBV6-3|NA|NA|TRBJ1-3
CASSWGTFTFGSGNTIYF
TGTGCCAGCAGTTGGGGGACTTTTACTTTCGGCTCTGGAAACACCATATATTTT
>TRBV30|NA|few|TRBJ2-7
CAWSPPPRAFVTYEQYF
TGTGCCTGGAGTCCTCCCCCCAGGGCTTTCGTTACCTACGAGCAGTACTTC
>TRBV11-2|NA|NA|TRBJ1-1
CASSYSGRDTEAFF
TGTGCCAGCAGCTACTCCGGGCGGGACACTGAAGCTTTCTTT
>TRBV6-5|NA|NA|TRBJ1-6
CASRPRQASPLHF
TGTGCCAGCAGACCTAGACAGGCATCACCCCTCCACTTT
>TRBV18|NA|NA|TRBJ1-3
CASSSSGGSAGNTIYF
TGTGCCAGCTCATCTTCGGGAGGGTCGGCCGGAAACACCATATATTTT
>TRBV7-3|NA|NA|TRBJ2-3
CASGGGADTQYF
TGTGCCAGCGGAGGGGGCGCGGATACGCAGTATTTT
>TRBV6-6|TRBD1|NA|TRBJ1-2
CASTNRGSGSGYTF
TGTGCCAGCACTAACAGGGGATCGGGTTCCGGCTACACCTTC
>TRBV12-3/TRBV12-4|TRBD1|NA|TRBJ1-1
CASTGQGGTEAFF
TGTGCCAGCACCGGACAGGGAGGCACTGAAGCTTTCTTT
>TRBV7-7|NA|NA|TRBJ2-6
CAKSPVSTGANVLTF
TGTGCAAAAAGCCCAGTCTCCACTGGGGCCAACGTCCTGACTTTC
>TRBV9|NA|NA|TRBJ1-1
CASSPKGNLNTEAFF
TGTGCCAGCAGCCCGAAAGGGAACCTCAACACTGAAGCTTTCTTT
>TRBV7-9|NA|few|TRBJ1-3
CASSNTTAGNTIYF
TGTGCCAGCAGCAACACGACAGCCGGAAACACCATATATTTT
>TRBV27|NA|once|TRBJ1-2
CASRPTAGTYGYTF
TGTGCCAGCAGACCGACAGCGGGAACCTATGGCTACACCTTC
>TRBV19|NA|NA|TRBJ1-1
CASSPQRYTEAFF
TGTGCCAGTAGCCCTCAGCGGTACACTGAAGCTTTCTTT
>TRBV7-9|NA|NA|TRBJ2-2
CASSVAQGGAGTGELFF
TGTGCCAGCAGCGTTGCCCAGGGGGGGGCTGGAACCGGGGAGCTGTTTTTT
>TRBV11-2|TRBD2|NA|TRBJ2-4
CASSLRVIREGLGQNIQYF
TGTGCCAGCAGCTTACGGGTGATCCGGGAGGGGCTGGGGCAAAACATTCAGTACTTC
>TRBV6-2/TRBV6-3|TRBD2|NA|TRBJ2-2
CASSPTLRGEGELFF
TGTGCCAGCAGTCCCACCCTTCGGGGGGAGGGGGAGCTGTTTTTT
>TRBV28|NA|once|TRBJ2-7
CASSFGGWEQYF
TGTGCCAGCAGTTTCGGAGGGTGGGAGCAGTACTTC
>TRBV5-6|TRBD2|NA|TRBJ2-1
CASSLPGGAFNEQFF
TGTGCCAGCAGCTTGCCCGGGGGGGCCTTTAATGAGCAGTTCTTC
>TRBV19|NA|NA|TRBJ1-1
CASSLPRSGATEAFF
TGTGCCAGTAGTCTACCCCGCTCAGGGGCCACTGAAGCTTTCTTT
>TRBV5-4|NA|NA|TRBJ1-1
CASSFSPSAQGVNTEAFF
TGTGCCAGCAGCTTCTCGCCCTCGGCCCAAGGAGTGAACACTGAAGCTTTCTTT
>TRBV2|NA|NA|TRBJ2-5
CASEGHRQETQYF
TGTGCCAGCGAGGGACACAGGCAAGAGACCCAGTACTTC
>TRBV29-1|NA|NA|TRBJ1-2
CSARPGANYGYTF
TGCAGCGCCCGACCGGGGGCTAACTATGGCTACACCTTC
>TRBV6-5|NA|NA|TRBJ1-2
CASRYATANYGYTF
TGTGCCAGCCGATACGCGACAGCTAACTATGGCTACACCTTC
>TRBV24-1|TRBD1|NA|TRBJ2-2
CATRRTGDNTGELFF
TGTGCCACCAGGCGGACAGGGGATAACACCGGGGAGCTGTTTTTT
>TRBV30|NA|NA|TRBJ1-2
CAWSSGGLRGYTF
TGTGCCTGGTCCAGTGGGGGGCTTAGAGGCTACACCTTC
>TRBV28|NA|NA|TRBJ1-4
CASRAHGQGRRNEKLFF
TGTGCCAGTCGGGCTCACGGGCAGGGGCGTCGTAATGAAAAACTGTTTTTT
>TRBV12-3/TRBV12-4|NA|NA|TRBJ1-2
CASSRGTGYTF
TGTGCCAGCAGCAGGGGAACTGGCTACACCTTC
>TRBV7-2|NA|once|TRBJ2-5
CASSSAFGETQYF
TGTGCCAGCAGCTCCGCGTTTGGGGAGACCCAGTACTTC